Below are 21 T cell receptor beta chains sequenced from a single sample in a study of T cells in localized non-small cell lung cancer. Measured with immunoSEQ multiplex PCR; TCRdb has only the in-frame clones, and not every one. This repertoire shows about 53,000 clones, approximately 80% found once; its top ten account for roughly 15%. This sample comprised peripheral blood mononuclear cells, obtained before any cancer treatment. The receptors here all came from a man aged 35 to 69 with stage III lung adenocarcinoma.

The rearrangement uses TRBV29-1 and TRBJ2-7; D is unclear. The CDR3 has 13 amino acids. The V gene's germline CDR1 is SQVTM and CDR2 ANQGSEA. V was trimmed by 4 bases and J by 0 bases, leaving 10 bases between them. The CDR3, as DNA: TGCAGCGTTGTAACGGCCACCTCCTACGAGCAGTACTTC. This translates into CSVVTATSYEQYF.

The chain carries TRBV2 and TRBJ2-3; the D gene is possibly TRBD2 (5 bases). V was clipped by 8 bases and J by 0 bases, with 9 bases between them. The germline V gene has CDR1 SNHLY and CDR2 FYNNEI. This CDR3 comprises 13 residues. DNA of the CDR3: TGTGCCAGCCTAGCAGAAAGCACAGATACGCAGTATTTT. This translates into CASLAESTDTQYF.

The V gene is TRBV11-3, the J gene TRBJ2-3; D is ambiguous. This CDR3 has 10 residues. The germline V and J ends were trimmed by 4 bases and 6 bases, with 2 bases remaining between them. The germline gives CDR1 SGHNT, CDR2 YENEEA. Written as DNA, the CDR3 is TGTGCCAGCAGCTCGGATACGCAGTATTTT. Translation gives CASSSDTQYF.

V and J are TRBV7-9 and TRBJ1-4; D is uncertain. In germline, CDR1 is SEHNR, CDR2 FQNEAQ (reference sequence). The CDR3 covers 16 residues. V was cut by 1 base and J by 5 bases, with 14 bases left in between. For the CDR3, the DNA is TGTGCCAGCAGCTTAGGAGGCTGGGGTGAGAATGAAAAACTGTTTTTT. This codes for CASSLGGWGENEKLFF.

CDR3 coding DNA: TGTGCCAGCAGCGTAGCTACAGGGTACAATGAGCAGTTCTTC. Translation gives CASSVATGYNEQFF. The gene calls are TRBV9 and TRBJ2-1, with a tentative D call TRBD1 (6 bases). Trimming shortened V by 0 bases and J by 4 bases, and 8 bases separated the two germline ends. Germline V gene data show CDR1 as SGDLS and CDR2 as YYNGEE. The CDR3 has 14 amino acids.

The V gene is TRBV9, the J gene TRBJ1-5; D not resolved. The CDR3 consists of 13 residues. V was clipped by 0 bases and J by 3 bases, with 4 bases between them. CDR1 and CDR2 from the germline V gene are SGDLS and YYNGEE. CDR3 sequence reads: CASSVEDNQPQHF. In nucleotides, the CDR3 is TGTGCCAGCAGCGTAGAGGACAATCAGCCCCAGCATTTT.

The chain links TRBV2 to TRBJ1-4, with D maybe TRBD1 (5 bases). Deletions cut 2 bases from V and 8 bases from J, with 12 bases between. CDR3 length: 14 amino acids. CDR1 and CDR2 (germline): SNHLY, FYNNEI. The CDR3: CASSEQGLWEKLFF. The CDR3 DNA reads TGTGCCAGCAGTGAACAGGGACTCTGGGAAAAACTGTTTTTT. Drawing the rest from reference TRBV2 and TRBJ1-4, the complete variable domain is EPEVTQTPSHQVTQMGQEVILRCVPISNHLYFYWYRQILGQKVEFLVSFYNNEISEKSEIFDDQFSVERPDGSNFTLKIRSTKLEDSAMYFCASSEQGLWEKLFFGSGTQLSVL.

The CDR3 sequence is CASSEGQASYNEQFF. The CDR3 DNA follows: TGTGCCAGCAGCGAGGGACAGGCCTCCTACAATGAGCAGTTCTTC. V is TRBV2 and J is TRBJ2-1, with 8 bases that match TRBD1. Germline V gene data show CDR1 as SNHLY and CDR2 as FYNNEI. The CDR3 is 15 amino acids. The junction had 4 bases not matched to a gene; V was cut back by 6 bases and J by 0 bases.

This clone was counted once. The rearrangement links TRBV2 to TRBJ2-2; 7 nucleotides agree with TRBD1. From germline, CDR1 is SNHLY and CDR2 FYNNEI. The V segment lost 5 bases and the J segment 0 bases; nucleotides outside the gene matches: 3. The CDR3 has 15 residues. The CDR3 DNA reads as TGTGCCAGCAGTTTTGACAGGGCGAACACCGGGGAGCTGTTTTTT. Protein product: CASSFDRANTGELFF.

The rearrangement uses TRBV30 and TRBJ1-4; D not certain. This CDR3 has 13 amino acids. Trimming left V 3 bases short and J 8 bases short, with 13 bases between. The germline V gene encodes CDR1 GTSNPN and CDR2 SVGIG (reference sequence). The CDR3 sequence is CAWRRRRGEKLFF. The CDR3 DNA sequence: TGTGCCTGGAGAAGGAGGAGAGGAGAAAAACTGTTTTTT.

This clone was counted only a few times. The chain combines TRBV5-3 with TRBJ1-2, with D unresolved. TRBV5-3 is designated an ORF whose function remains uncertain. CDR3 length: 15 amino acids. Trimming stripped 0 bases from V and 0 bases from J, with 9 bases between. The CDR3 loop is CARSLEGSSNYGYTF. CDR3 nucleotides: TGTGCCAGAAGCTTGGAGGGAAGCTCTAACTATGGCTACACCTTC.

This chain links TRBV4-3 with TRBJ1-4, with D possibly TRBD1 on 6 matching bases. The CDR3 is made up of 16 amino acids. V lost 4 bases and J lost 5, with 17 bases in between. Germline V gives CDR1 LGHNA, CDR2 YSLEER. CDR3 coding DNA: TGCGCCAGCAGCCGTGGGTCAGGACAGAAAAATGAAAAACTGTTTTTT. Its protein is CASSRGSGQKNEKLFF.

The V and J genes are TRBV5-1 and TRBJ2-3; 9 nucleotides agree with TRBD1. V shed 4 bases and J 4 bases; nucleotides not matched to a gene: 7. The CDR3 sequence is 15 residues long. Per germline, CDR1 SGHRS and CDR2 YFSETQ. This chain's CDR3 is CASSPGQGRADTQYF. CDR3 DNA: TGCGCCAGCAGCCCGGGACAGGGTAGGGCAGATACGCAGTATTTT. Complete variable domain (other parts from reference TRBV5-1 and TRBJ2-3): KAGVTQTPRYLIKTRGQQVTLSCSPISGHRSVSWYQQTPGQGLQFLFEYFSETQRNKGNFPGRFSGRQFSNSRSEMNVSTLELGDSALYLCASSPGQGRADTQYFGPGTRLTVL.

This clone has a handful of counts. This rearrangement joins TRBV28 to TRBJ1-5; a possible D gene is TRBD1 (5 bases). CDR3 length: 17 amino acids. The germline CDR1 and CDR2 sequences are MDHEN and SYDVKM. Between the trimmed V and J ends, which lost 1 base and 4 bases, there was a span of 17 bases. The CDR3 nucleotides are TGTGCCAGCAGTTTATTTGAGCGTCCAGGGCCGAATCAGCCCCAGCATTTT. Translation: CASSLFERPGPNQPQHF.

This chain joins TRBV29-1 and TRBJ2-7; TRBD2 might be the D (6 bases). The V and J ends lost 0 bases and 6 bases respectively, with 15 bases between them. Germline CDR1 is SQVTM and CDR2 is ANQGSEA. The CDR3 contains 14 residues. CDR3 in amino acids: CSVEEEGPLGEQYF. CDR3 nucleotides: TGCAGCGTTGAAGAGGAGGGTCCTCTTGGCGAGCAGTACTTC.

This sequence joins TRBV19 and TRBJ2-7, with 12 nucleotides matching TRBD1. Trimming cost V 8 bases and J 0 bases; bases outside gene matches: 5. CDR1 is LNHDA, CDR2 SQIVND, per germline (reference sequence). CDR3 size: 15 residues. CDR3 sequence: CASGPGQGASYEQYF. The CDR3 DNA sequence: TGTGCCAGTGGACCGGGACAGGGGGCCTCCTACGAGCAGTACTTC.

The CDR3: CASSQLWEGQTGELFF. CDR3 coding DNA: TGTGCCAGCAGCCAATTGTGGGAGGGCCAGACCGGGGAGCTGTTTTTT. This rearrangement joins TRBV14 to TRBJ2-2; 7 bases are a match to TRBD2. This CDR3 comprises 16 residues. CDR1 and CDR2 from the germline V gene are SGHDN and FVKESK. Trimming removed 2 bases from V and 5 bases from J; junction bases left unmatched: 8. The full variable domain, in which reference TRBV14 and TRBJ2-2 provide the parts outside the CDR3, is EAGVTQFPSHSVIEKGQTVTLRCDPISGHDNLYWYRRVMGKEIKFLLHFVKESKQDESGMPNNRFLAERTGGTYSTLKVQPAELEDSGVYFCASSQLWEGQTGELFFGEGSRLTVL.

This chain joins TRBV4-2 and TRBJ1-1; D possibly corresponds to TRBD1 (5 bases). CDR1 is LGHNA, CDR2 YNFKEQ, per germline. V was trimmed by 0 bases and J by 7 bases, leaving 9 bases between them. The CDR3 covers 13 residues. CDR3 nucleotide sequence: TGTGCCAGCAGCCAAGATCAGGGCCGTGAAGCTTTCTTT. This gives the protein CASSQDQGREAFF.

The chain has TRBV18 and TRBJ2-2; D is perhaps TRBD1 (6 bases). V lost 6 bases and J 9 bases, leaving 20 bases between the germline ends. The CDR3 loop spans 15 amino acids. Germline V lookup: CDR1 KGHSH, CDR2 LQKENI. The CDR3, as DNA: TGTGCCAGCTCGCCGCAGGGGCAGGTCTCCTGGGAGCTGTTTTTT. As protein: CASSPQGQVSWELFF.

The genes are TRBV14 and TRBJ2-2; 8 bases map to TRBD2. From germline, CDR1 is SGHDN and CDR2 FVKESK. Trimming took 3 bases from V and 4 from J; bases not matched to a gene: 10. CDR3 length: 17 amino acids. The CDR3 DNA reads TGTGCCAGCAGCCACCACCGGGGCGGGGGGCTCACCGGGGAGCTGTTTTTT. Its protein is CASSHHRGGGLTGELFF.

The chain has TRBV9 and TRBJ2-7; weak D call: TRBD1 (6 bases). The CDR3 covers 13 residues. V shed 2 bases and J shed 4 bases, with 10 bases lying between them. Germline CDR1 SGDLS, CDR2 YYNGEE. The CDR3 DNA reads as TGTGCCAGCAGCGTGCGACAGGATTACGAGCAGTACTTC. It specifies CASSVRQDYEQYF.